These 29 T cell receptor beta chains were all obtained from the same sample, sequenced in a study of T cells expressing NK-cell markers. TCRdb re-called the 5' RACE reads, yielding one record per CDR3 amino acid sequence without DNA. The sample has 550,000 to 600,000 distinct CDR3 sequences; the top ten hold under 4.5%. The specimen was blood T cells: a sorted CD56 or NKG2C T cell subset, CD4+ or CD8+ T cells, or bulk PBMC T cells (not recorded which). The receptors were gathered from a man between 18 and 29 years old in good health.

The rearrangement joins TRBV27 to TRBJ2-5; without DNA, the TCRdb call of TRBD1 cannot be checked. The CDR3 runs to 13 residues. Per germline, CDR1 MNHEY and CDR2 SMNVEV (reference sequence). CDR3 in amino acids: CASSLNRASTQYF.

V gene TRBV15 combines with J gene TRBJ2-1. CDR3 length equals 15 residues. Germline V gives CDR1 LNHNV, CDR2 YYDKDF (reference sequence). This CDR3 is CATSRVHQSYNEQFF. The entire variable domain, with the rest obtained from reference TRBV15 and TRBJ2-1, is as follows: DAMVIQNPRYQVTQFGKPVTLSCSQTLNHNVMYWYQQKSSQAPKLLFHYYDKDFNNEADTPDNFQSRRPNTSFCFLDIRSPGLGDTAMYLCATSRVHQSYNEQFFGPGTRLTVL.

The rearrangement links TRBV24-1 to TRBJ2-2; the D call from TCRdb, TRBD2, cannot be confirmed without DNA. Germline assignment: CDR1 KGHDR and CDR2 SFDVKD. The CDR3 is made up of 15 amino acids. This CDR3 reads CATSPSGVSTGELFF.

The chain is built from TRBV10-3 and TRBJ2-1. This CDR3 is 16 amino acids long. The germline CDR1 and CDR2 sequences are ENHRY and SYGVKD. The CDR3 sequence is CAISPTSGTSYNEQFF.

The CDR3 reads CSARASGQGWSGFF. The chain employs TRBV20-1 and TRBJ1-1; TCRdb picks TRBD1, but there is no DNA to check that call. There are 14 residues in the CDR3. In germline, CDR1 is DFQATT, CDR2 SNEGSKA (reference sequence).

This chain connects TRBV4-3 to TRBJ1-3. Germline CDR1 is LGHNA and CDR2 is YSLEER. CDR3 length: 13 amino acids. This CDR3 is CASSQDVWNTIYF.

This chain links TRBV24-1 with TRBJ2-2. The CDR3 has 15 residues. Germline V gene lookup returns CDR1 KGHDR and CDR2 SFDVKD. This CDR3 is CATSDLRSVTGELFF.

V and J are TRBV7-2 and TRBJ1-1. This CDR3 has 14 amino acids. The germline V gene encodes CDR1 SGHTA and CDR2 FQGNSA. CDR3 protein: CASSLYAANTEAFF.

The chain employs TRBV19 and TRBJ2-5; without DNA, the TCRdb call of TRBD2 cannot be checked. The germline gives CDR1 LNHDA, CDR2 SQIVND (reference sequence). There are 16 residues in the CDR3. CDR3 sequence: CASRAWASGDQETQYF.

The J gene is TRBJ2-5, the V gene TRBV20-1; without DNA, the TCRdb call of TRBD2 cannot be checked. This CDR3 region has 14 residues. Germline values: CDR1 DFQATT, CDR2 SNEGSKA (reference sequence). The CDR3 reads CSARPGLSKETQYF.

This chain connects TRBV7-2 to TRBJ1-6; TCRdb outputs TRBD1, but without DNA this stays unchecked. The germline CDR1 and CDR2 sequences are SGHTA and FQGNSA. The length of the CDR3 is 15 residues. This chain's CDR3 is CASSLDPGERSPLHF. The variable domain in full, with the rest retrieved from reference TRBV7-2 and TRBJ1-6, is GAGVSQSPSNKVTEKGKDVELRCDPISGHTALYWYRQSLGQGLEFLIYFQGNSAPDKSGLPSDRFSAERTGGSVSTLTIQRTQQEDSAVYLCASSLDPGERSPLHFGNGTRLTVT.

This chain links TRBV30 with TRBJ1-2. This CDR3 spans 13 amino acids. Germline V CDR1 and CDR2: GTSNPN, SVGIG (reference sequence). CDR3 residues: CAWSVPRSDKSTF.

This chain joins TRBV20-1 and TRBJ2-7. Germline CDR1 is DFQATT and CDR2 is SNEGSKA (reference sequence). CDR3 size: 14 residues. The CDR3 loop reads CSAKFGLSSYEQYF.

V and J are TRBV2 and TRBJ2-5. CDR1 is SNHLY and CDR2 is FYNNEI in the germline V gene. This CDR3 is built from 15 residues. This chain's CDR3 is CASSEALLAEETQYF.

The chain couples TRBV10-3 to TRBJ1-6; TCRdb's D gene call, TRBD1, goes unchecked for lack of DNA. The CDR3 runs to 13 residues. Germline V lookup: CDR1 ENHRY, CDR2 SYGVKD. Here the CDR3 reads CAIRGGGNSPLHF.

CDR3 sequence: CASSGLAGDWEQFF. The rearrangement joins TRBV5-1 to TRBJ2-1; lacking DNA, the TRBD2 call made by TCRdb goes unchecked. This CDR3 is built from 14 residues. Germline CDR1 and CDR2: SGHRS and YFSETQ.

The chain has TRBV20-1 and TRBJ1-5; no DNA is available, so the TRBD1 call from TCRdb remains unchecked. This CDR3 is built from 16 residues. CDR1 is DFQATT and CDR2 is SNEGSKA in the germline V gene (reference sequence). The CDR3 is CSARARGRGSNQPQHF.

CDR3 sequence: CASRPLAGGDTQYF. The chain recombines TRBV6-1 with TRBJ2-3; the TCRdb call, TRBD2, lacks DNA for checking. CDR3 length: 14 residues. CDR1 and CDR2 (germline): MNHNS, SASEGT.

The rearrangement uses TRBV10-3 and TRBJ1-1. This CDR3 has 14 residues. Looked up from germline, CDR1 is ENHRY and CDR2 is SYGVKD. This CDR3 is CAISQDGPNTEAFF.

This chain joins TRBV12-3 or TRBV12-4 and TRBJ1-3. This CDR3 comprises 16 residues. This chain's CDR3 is CASSFRENHSGNTIYF.

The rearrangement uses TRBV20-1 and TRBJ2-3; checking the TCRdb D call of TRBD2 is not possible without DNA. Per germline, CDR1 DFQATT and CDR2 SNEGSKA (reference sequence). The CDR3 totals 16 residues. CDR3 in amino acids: CSARWGGLGITDTQYF.

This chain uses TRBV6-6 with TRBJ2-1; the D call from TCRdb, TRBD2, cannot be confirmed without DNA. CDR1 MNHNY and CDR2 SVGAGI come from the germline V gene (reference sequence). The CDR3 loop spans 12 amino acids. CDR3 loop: CATTGLVNEQFF.

CDR3: CASTPGGPYYGYTF. The rearrangement uses TRBV12-3 or TRBV12-4 and TRBJ1-2; the TRBD1 assignment by TCRdb is unverifiable without DNA. CDR3 size: 14 residues.

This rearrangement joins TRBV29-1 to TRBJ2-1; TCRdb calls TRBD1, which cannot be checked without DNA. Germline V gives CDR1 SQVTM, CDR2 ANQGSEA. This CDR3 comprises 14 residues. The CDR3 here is CSVYPGQGGDEQFF.

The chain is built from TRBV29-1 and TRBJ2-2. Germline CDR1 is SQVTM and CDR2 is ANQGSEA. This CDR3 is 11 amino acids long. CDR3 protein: CSVGLTGELFF.

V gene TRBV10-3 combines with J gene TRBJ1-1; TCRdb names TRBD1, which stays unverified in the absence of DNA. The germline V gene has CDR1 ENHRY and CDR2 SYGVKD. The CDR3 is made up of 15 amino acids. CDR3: CAISRDREGLAEAFF.

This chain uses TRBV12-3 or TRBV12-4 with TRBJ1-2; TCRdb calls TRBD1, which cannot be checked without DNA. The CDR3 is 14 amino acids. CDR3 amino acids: CASSPQAPNYGYTF.

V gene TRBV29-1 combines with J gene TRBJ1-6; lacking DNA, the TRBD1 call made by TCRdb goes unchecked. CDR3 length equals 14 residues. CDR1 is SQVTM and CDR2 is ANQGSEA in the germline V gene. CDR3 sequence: CSAGEVGPNSPLHF.

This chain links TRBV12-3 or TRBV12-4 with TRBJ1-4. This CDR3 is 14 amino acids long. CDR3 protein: CASTLGRGGEKLFF.